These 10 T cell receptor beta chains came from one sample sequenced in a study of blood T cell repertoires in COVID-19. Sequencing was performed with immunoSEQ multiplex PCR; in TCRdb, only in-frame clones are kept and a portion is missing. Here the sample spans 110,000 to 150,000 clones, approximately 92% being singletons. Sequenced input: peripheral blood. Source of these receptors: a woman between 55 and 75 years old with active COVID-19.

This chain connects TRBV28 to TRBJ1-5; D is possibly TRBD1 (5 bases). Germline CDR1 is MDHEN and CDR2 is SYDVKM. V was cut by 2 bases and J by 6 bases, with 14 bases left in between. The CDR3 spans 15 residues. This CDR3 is CASSLGQGYRQPQHF. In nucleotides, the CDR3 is TGTGCCAGCAGTTTAGGGCAGGGATACCGTCAGCCCCAGCATTTT.

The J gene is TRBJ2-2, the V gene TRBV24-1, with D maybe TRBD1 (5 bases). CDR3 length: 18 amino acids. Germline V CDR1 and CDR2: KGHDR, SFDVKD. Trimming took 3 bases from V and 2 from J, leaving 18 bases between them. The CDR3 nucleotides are TGTGCCACCAGTGATACGGGTGGGGCAGGCAAAAACACCGGGGAGCTGTTTTTT. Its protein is CATSDTGGAGKNTGELFF.

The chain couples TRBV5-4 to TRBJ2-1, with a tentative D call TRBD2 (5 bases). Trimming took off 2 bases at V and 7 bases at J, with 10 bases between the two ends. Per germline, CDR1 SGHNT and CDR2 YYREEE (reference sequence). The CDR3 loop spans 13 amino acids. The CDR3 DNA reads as TGTGCCAGCAGCTTATCAGGCGGGAATGAGCAGTTCTTC. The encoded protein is CASSLSGGNEQFF.

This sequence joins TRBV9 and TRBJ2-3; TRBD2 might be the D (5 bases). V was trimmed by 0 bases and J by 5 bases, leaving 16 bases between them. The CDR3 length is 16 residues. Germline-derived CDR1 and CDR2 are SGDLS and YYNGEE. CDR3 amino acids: CASSVGAGGHRDTQYF. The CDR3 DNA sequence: TGTGCCAGCAGCGTAGGGGCGGGTGGCCACCGAGATACGCAGTATTTT.

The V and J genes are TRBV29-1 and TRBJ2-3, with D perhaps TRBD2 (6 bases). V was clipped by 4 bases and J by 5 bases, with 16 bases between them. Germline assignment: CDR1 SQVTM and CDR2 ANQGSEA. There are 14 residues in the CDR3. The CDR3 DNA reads TGCAGCGTTGGACACGGAACGGGAGTAGATACGCAGTATTTT. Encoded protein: CSVGHGTGVDTQYF.

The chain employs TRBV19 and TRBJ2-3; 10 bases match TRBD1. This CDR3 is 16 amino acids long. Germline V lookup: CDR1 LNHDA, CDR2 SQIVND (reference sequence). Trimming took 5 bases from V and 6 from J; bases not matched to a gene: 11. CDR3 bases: TGTGCCAGTAGTTCCCGGACAGGGGGGACCAGGGATACGCAGTATTTT. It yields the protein CASSSRTGGTRDTQYF.

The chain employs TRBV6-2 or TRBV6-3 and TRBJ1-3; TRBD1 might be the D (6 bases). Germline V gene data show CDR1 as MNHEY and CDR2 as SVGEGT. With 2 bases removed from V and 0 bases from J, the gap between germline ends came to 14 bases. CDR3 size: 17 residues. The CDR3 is CASSYIAGDPSGNTIYF. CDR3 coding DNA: TGTGCCAGCAGTTACATCGCAGGGGACCCCTCTGGAAACACCATATATTTT.

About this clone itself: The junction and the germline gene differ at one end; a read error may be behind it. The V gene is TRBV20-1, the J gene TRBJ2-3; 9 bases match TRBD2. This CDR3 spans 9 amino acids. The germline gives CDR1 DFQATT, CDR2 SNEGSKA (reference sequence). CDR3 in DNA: TGCAGTGCTAGGACTAGCGGCGCTTTT. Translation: CSARTSGAF.

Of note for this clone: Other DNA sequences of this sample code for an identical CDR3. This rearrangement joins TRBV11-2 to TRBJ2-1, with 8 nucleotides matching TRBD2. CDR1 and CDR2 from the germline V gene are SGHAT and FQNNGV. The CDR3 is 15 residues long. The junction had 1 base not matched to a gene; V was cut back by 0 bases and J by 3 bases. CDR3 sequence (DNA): TGTGCCAGCAGCTTAGACAGCGGGAGCTACAATGAGCAGTTCTTC. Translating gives CASSLDSGSYNEQFF.

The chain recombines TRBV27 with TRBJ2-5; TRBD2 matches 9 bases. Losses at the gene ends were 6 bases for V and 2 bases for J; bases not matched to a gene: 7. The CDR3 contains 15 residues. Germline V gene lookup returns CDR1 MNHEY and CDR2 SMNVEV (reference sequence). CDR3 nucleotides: TGTGCCAGCAGATCCCTTCTAGCGGGGCAAGAGACCCAGTACTTC. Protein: CASRSLLAGQETQYF.